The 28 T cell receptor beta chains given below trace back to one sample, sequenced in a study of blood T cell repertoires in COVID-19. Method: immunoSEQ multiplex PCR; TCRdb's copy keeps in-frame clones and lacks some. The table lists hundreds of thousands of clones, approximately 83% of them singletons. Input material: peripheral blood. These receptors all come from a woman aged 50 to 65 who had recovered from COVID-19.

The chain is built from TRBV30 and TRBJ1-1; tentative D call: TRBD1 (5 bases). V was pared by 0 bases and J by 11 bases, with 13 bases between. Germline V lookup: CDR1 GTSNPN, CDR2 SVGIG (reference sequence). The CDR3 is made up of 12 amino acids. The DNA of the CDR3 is TGTGCCTGGAGTGTCGTAGGGGTGCGGGCTTTCTTT. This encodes CAWSVVGVRAFF. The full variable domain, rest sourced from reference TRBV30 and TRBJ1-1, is SQTIHQWPATLVQPVGSPLSLECTVEGTSNPNLYWYRQAAGRGLQLLFYSVGIGQISSEVPQNLSASRPQDRQFILSSKKLLLSDSGFYLCAWSVVGVRAFFGQGTRLTVV.

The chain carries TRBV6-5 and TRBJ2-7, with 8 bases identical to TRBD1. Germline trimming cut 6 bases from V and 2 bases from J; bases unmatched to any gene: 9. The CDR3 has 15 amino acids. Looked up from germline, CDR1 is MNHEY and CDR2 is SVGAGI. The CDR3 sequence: CASSSRPGGTYEQYF. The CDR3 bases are TGTGCCAGCAGCTCAAGACCAGGGGGCACCTACGAGCAGTACTTC.

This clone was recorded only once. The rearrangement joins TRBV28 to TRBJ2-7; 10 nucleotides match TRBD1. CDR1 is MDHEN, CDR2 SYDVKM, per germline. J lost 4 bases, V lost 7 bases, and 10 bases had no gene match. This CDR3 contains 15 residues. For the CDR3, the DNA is TGTGCCAGCAACTCAGATGGACAGGGGGATTACGAGCAGTACTTC. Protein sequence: CASNSDGQGDYEQYF. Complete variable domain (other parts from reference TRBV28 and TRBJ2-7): DVKVTQSSRYLVKRTGEKVFLECVQDMDHENMFWYRQDPGLGLRLIYFSYDVKMKEKGDIPEGYSVSREKKERFSLILESASTNQTSMYLCASNSDGQGDYEQYFGPGTRLTVT.

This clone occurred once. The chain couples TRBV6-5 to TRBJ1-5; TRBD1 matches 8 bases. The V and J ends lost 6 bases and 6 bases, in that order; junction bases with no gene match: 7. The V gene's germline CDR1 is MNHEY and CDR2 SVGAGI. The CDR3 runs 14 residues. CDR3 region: CASRRTGFGQPQHF. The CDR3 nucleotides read TGTGCCAGCAGACGGACAGGGTTCGGTCAGCCCCAGCATTTT.

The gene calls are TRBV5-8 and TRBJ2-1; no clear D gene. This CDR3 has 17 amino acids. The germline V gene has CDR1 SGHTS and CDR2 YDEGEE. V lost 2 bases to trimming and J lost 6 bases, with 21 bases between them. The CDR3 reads CASSFSVAKLMSNEQFF. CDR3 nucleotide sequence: TGTGCCAGCAGCTTTTCTGTAGCCAAGCTCATGTCCAATGAGCAGTTCTTC.

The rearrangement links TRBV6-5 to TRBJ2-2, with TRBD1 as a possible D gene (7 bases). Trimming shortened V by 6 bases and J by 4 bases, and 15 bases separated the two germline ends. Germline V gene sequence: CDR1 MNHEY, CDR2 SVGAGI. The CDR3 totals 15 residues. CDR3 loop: CASRKGGGRTGELFF. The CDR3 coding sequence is TGTGCCAGCAGGAAAGGAGGGGGCCGCACCGGGGAGCTGTTTTTT.

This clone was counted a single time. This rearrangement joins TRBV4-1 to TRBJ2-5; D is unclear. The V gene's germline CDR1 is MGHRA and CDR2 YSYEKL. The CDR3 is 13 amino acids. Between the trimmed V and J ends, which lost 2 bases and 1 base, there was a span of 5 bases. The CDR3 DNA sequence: TGCGCCAGCAGCCAATACACCCAAGAGACCCAGTACTTC. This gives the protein CASSQYTQETQYF.

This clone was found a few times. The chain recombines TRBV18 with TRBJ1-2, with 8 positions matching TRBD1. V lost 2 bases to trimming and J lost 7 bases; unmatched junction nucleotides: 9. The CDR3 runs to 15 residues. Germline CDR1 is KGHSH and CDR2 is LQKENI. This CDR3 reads CASSPGGQGITGYTF. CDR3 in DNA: TGTGCCAGCTCACCAGGCGGACAGGGAATAACTGGCTACACCTTC.

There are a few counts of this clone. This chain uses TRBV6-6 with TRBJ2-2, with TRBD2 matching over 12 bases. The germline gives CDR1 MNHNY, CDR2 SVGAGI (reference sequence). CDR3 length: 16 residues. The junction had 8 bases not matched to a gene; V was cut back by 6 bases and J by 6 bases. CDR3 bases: TGTGCCAGCAGACCCACACTAGCGGGGGGAGCCGGGGAGCTGTTTTTT. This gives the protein CASRPTLAGGAGELFF.

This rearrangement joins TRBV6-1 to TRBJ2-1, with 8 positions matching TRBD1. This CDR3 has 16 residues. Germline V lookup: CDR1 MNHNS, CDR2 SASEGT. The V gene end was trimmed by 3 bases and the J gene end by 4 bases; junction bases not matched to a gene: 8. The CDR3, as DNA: TGTGCCAGCAGTGAGGCCGGGACAGGTATTTACAATGAGCAGTTCTTC. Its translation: CASSEAGTGIYNEQFF.

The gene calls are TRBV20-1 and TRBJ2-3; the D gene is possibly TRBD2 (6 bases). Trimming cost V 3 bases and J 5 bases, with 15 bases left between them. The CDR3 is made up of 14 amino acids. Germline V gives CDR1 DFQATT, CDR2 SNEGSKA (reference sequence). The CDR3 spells CSASGAGWEDTQYF. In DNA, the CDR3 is TGCAGTGCTAGTGGTGCGGGGTGGGAAGATACGCAGTATTTT.

CDR3 amino acids: CASSSTVGGLSGANVLTF. The DNA of the CDR3 is TGTGCCAGCAGTTCTACGGTCGGCGGCCTCTCTGGGGCCAACGTCCTGACTTTC. This chain joins TRBV27 and TRBJ2-6; D remains unclear. V was shortened by 4 bases and J by 0 bases, with 16 bases between the two germline ends. Germline CDR1 MNHEY, CDR2 SMNVEV (reference sequence). CDR3 size: 18 residues.

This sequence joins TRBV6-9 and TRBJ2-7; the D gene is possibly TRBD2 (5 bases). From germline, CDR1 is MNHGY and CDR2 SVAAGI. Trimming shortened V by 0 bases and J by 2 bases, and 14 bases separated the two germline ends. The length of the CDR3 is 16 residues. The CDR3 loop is CASSYSGVIPAYEQYF. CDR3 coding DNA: TGTGCCAGCAGTTATTCCGGGGTCATACCCGCCTACGAGCAGTACTTC.

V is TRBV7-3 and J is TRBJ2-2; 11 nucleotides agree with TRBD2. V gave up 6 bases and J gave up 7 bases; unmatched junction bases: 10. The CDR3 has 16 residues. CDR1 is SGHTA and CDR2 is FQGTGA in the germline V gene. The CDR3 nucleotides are TGTGCCAGCAGGCTAACTAGCGGGAGTAGCGGCGGGGAGCTGTTTTTT. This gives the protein CASRLTSGSSGGELFF.

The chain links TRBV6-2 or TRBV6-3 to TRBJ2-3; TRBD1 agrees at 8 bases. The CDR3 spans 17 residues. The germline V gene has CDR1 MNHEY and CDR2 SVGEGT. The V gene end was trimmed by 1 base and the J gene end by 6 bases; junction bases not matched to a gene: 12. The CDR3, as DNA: TGTGCCAGCAGTTACTTCCGGGACAGGCCAGAGGGGGATACGCAGTATTTT. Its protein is CASSYFRDRPEGDTQYF.

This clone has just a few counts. CDR3 sequence (DNA): TGTGCCAGCAGTGAATCAGGGAACTCCTACAATGAGCAGTTCTTC. Translation gives CASSESGNSYNEQFF. The chain is built from TRBV6-1 and TRBJ2-1; D possibly corresponds to TRBD1 (5 bases). Per the germline V gene, CDR1 is MNHNS and CDR2 is SASEGT. Trimming took off 2 bases at V and 0 bases at J, with 8 bases between the two ends. The CDR3 consists of 15 residues.

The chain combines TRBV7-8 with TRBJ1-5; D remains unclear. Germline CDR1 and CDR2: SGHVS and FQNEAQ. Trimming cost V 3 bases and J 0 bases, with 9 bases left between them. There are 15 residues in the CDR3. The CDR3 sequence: CASSLRDYSNQPQHF. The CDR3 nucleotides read TGTGCCAGCAGCTTGAGGGATTATAGCAATCAGCCCCAGCATTTT. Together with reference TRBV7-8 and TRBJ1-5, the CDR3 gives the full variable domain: GAGVSQSPRYKVAKRGQDVALRCDPISGHVSLFWYQQALGQGPEFLTYFQNEAQLDKSGLPSDRFFAERPEGSVSTLKIQRTQQEDSAVYLCASSLRDYSNQPQHFGDGTRLSIL.

The CDR3 bases are TGCGCCAGCAGGGACACGACCCCGATGGACACTGAAGCTTTCTTT. It translates to CASRDTTPMDTEAFF. The chain has TRBV4-3 and TRBJ1-1, with D maybe TRBD1 (5 bases). Between the trimmed V and J ends, which lost 6 bases and 3 bases, there was a span of 17 bases. The CDR3 is 15 residues long. CDR1 is LGHNA, CDR2 YSLEER, per germline.

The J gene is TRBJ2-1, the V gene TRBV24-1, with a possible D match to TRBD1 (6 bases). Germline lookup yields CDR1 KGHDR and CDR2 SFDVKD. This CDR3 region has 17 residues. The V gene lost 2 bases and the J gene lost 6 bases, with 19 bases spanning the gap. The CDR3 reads CATSDSAPQGRVNEQFF. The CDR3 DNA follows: TGTGCCACCAGTGATTCGGCCCCCCAGGGGAGAGTCAATGAGCAGTTCTTC.

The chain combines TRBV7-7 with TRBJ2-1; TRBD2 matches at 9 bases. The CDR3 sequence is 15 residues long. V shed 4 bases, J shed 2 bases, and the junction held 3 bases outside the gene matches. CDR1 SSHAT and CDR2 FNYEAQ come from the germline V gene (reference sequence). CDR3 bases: TGTGCCAGCAGCTCTATAGCGGGAGCCTACAATGAGCAGTTCTTC. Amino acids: CASSSIAGAYNEQFF. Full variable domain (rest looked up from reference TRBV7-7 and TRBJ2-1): GAGVSQSPRYKVTKRGQDVTLRCDPISSHATLYWYQQALGQGPEFLTYFNYEAQPDKSGLPSDRFSAERPEGSISTLTIQRTEQRDSAMYRCASSSIAGAYNEQFFGPGTRLTVL.

The CDR3 loop is CASSLGGGVVYGYTF. Here the CDR3 DNA reads TGTGCCAGCAGCTTAGGCGGGGGGGTCGTCTATGGCTACACCTTC. The chain employs TRBV7-2 and TRBJ1-2; perhaps TRBD1 as D (5 bases). V dropped 1 base and J dropped 4 bases, with 13 bases sitting between them. Looked up from germline, CDR1 is SGHTA and CDR2 is FQGNSA. This CDR3 contains 15 residues. The variable domain in full, completed from reference TRBV7-2 and TRBJ1-2, reads GAGVSQSPSNKVTEKGKDVELRCDPISGHTALYWYRQSLGQGLEFLIYFQGNSAPDKSGLPSDRFSAERTGGSVSTLTIQRTQQEDSAVYLCASSLGGGVVYGYTFGSGTRLTVV.

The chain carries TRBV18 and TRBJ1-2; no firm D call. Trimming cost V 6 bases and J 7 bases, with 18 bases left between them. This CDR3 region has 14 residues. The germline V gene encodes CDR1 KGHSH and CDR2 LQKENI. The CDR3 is CASSREVMSGGYTF. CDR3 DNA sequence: TGTGCCAGCTCCCGTGAGGTTATGAGTGGTGGCTACACCTTC.

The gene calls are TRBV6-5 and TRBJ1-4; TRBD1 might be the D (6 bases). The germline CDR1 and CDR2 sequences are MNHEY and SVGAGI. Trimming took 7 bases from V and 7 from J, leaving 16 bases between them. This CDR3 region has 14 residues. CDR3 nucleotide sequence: TGTGCCAGCACGGAGACGACAGGAGGTGAAAAACTGTTTTTT. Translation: CASTETTGGEKLFF.

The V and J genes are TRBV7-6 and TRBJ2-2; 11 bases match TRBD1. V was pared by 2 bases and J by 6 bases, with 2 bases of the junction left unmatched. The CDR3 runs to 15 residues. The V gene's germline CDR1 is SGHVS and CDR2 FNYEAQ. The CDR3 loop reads CASSLRTGGSGELFF. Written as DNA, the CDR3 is TGTGCCAGCAGCTTAAGGACAGGGGGCTCCGGGGAGCTGTTTTTT.

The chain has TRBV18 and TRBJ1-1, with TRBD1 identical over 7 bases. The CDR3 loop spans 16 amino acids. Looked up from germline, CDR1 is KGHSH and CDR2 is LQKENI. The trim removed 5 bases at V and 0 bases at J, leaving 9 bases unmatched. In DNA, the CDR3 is TGTGCCAGCTCAGCAAACCAACAGGGGATGAACACTGAAGCTTTCTTT. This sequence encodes CASSANQQGMNTEAFF.

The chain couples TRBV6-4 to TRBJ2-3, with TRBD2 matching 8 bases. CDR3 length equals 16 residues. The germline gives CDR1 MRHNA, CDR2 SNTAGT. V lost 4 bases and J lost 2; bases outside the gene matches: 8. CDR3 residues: CASSALGGEPTDTQYF. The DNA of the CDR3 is TGTGCCAGCAGTGCCCTCGGGGGGGAGCCCACAGATACGCAGTATTTT.

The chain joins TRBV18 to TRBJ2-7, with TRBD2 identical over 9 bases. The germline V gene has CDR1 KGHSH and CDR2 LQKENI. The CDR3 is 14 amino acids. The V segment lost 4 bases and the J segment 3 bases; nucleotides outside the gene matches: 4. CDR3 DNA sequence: TGTGCCAGCTCACTAGCGGGGGATGTCTACGAGCAGTACTTC. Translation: CASSLAGDVYEQYF. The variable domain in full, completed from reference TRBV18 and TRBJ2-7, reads NAGVMQNPRHLVRRRGQEARLRCSPMKGHSHVYWYRQLPEEGLKFMVYLQKENIIDESGMPKERFSAEFPKEGPSILRIQQVVRGDSAAYFCASSLAGDVYEQYFGPGTRLTVT.

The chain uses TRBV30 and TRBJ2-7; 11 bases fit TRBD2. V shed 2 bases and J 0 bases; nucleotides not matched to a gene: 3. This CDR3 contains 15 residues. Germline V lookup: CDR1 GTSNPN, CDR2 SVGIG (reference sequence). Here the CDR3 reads CAWSRLAGLSYEQYF. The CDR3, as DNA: TGTGCCTGGAGTCGACTAGCGGGACTCTCCTACGAGCAGTACTTC.